These 6 T cell receptor beta chains share one sample of origin, sequenced in a study of high-grade serous ovarian cancer treatment subgroups. Sequencing used immunoSEQ multiplex PCR; TCRdb keeps in-frame clones, though not all of them. The repertoire has about 870 clones, about 80% of them found once; the top ten carry 15% to 20%. Tumor tissue was taken before any definitive surgery or chemotherapy was given. The specimen was tumor tissue. The receptors originated from a human donor with high-grade serous ovarian cancer.

The genes are TRBV5-5 and TRBJ2-7, with a weak D call TRBD1 (5 bases). Trimming stripped 3 bases from V and 2 bases from J, with 9 bases between. Germline V gives CDR1 SGHKS, CDR2 YYEKEE (reference sequence). The CDR3 runs 13 residues. The CDR3 here is CASSSPTAYEQYF. The CDR3 DNA follows: TGTGCCAGCAGCTCGCCGACAGCCTACGAGCAGTACTTC. The whole variable domain, filled in from reference TRBV5-5 and TRBJ2-7, reads DAGVTQSPTHLIKTRGQQVTLRCSPISGHKSVSWYQQVLGQGPQFIFQYYEKEERGRGNFPDRFSARQFPNYSSELNVNALLLGDSALYLCASSSPTAYEQYFGPGTRLTVT.

The V and J genes are TRBV6-1 and TRBJ1-1; D might be TRBD1 (6 bases). Germline V lookup: CDR1 MNHNS, CDR2 SASEGT. V lost 6 bases and J 0 bases, leaving 11 bases between the germline ends. The CDR3 is made up of 14 amino acids. CDR3 protein: CASRPGHLNTEAFF. The CDR3 nucleotides are TGTGCCAGCAGGCCGGGACACTTGAACACTGAAGCTTTCTTT.

CDR3 protein: CASSQGRGGGGHQETQYF. The CDR3 bases are TGCGCCAGCAGCCAAGGCAGGGGAGGCGGGGGGCACCAAGAGACCCAGTACTTC. The chain combines TRBV4-1 with TRBJ2-5; TRBD2 matches at 8 bases. The CDR3 totals 18 residues. With 1 base clipped from V and 0 bases from J, the junction kept 10 bases outside the gene matches. Per germline, CDR1 MGHRA and CDR2 YSYEKL.

The sample holds one count of this clone. V gene TRBV7-4 combines with J gene TRBJ1-2, with a possible D match to TRBD1 (6 bases). Trimming removed 5 bases at V and 5 bases at J, with 15 bases between. Germline V gene sequence: CDR1 SGHVT, CDR2 SQSDAQ. This CDR3 contains 14 residues. Here the CDR3 reads CASSPSGGRYGYTF. CDR3 DNA: TGTGCCAGCAGCCCATCGGGGGGGCGTTATGGCTACACCTTC.

The chain couples TRBV28 to TRBJ1-2, with TRBD1 identical over 10 bases. This CDR3 spans 13 amino acids. After removal of 5 bases from V and 7 bases from J, the junction contained 4 bases not matched to a gene. CDR1 and CDR2 (germline): MDHEN, SYDVKM. CDR3 nucleotides: TGTGCCAGCAGTCGAGGACAGGGGGGTGGCTACACCTTC. This codes for CASSRGQGGGYTF.

The genes are TRBV7-3 and TRBJ2-7; 9 bases fit TRBD2. From germline, CDR1 is SGHTA and CDR2 FQGTGA. This CDR3 is 16 amino acids long. Unmatched junction bases numbered 7, after V lost 2 bases and J lost 2 bases. The CDR3 sequence: CASSLEGSGRTYEQYF. CDR3 DNA sequence: TGTGCCAGCAGCTTAGAGGGCAGCGGGAGGACCTACGAGCAGTACTTC.